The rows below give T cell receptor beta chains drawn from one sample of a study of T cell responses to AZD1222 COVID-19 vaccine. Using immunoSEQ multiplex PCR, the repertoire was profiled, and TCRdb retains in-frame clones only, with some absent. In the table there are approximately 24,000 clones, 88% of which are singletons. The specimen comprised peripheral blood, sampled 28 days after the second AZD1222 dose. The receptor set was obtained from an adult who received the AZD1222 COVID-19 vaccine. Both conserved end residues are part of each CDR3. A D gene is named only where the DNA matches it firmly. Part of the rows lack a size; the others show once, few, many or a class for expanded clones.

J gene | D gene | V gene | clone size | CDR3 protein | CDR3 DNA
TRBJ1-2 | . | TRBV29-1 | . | CSVEWDGYTF | TGCAGCGTTGAATGGGATGGCTACACCTTC
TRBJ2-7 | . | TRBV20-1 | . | CSARDTPEQYF | TGCAGTGCCCGGGACACCCCGGAGCAGTACTTC
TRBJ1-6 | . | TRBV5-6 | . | CASSGAGGVSPLHF | TGTGCCAGCAGCGGCGCTGGGGGGGTTTCACCCCTCCACTTT
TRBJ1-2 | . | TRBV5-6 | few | CASSLLSRGYTF | TGTGCCAGCAGCTTGTTAAGTCGGGGCTACACCTTC
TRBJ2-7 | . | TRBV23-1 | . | CASSLQNFRTGLGAYEQYF | TGCGCCAGCAGTCTACAAAACTTCCGAACAGGGTTGGGGGCCTACGAGCAGTACTTC
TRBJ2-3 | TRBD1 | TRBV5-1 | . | CASSLGGGTGSTDTQYF | TGCGCCAGCAGCTTGGGAGGAGGGACAGGTAGCACAGATACGCAGTATTTT
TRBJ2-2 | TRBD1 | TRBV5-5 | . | CASSPGDRVIVDTGELFF | TGTGCCAGCAGCCCAGGGGACAGGGTAATAGTAGACACCGGGGAGCTGTTTTTT
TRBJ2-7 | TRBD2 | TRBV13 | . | CASSLFGGGYEQYF | TGTGCCAGCAGCTTATTCGGCGGGGGTTACGAGCAGTACTTC
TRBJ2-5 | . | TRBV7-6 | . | CASSSDSRETQYF | TGTGCCAGCAGTTCCGACTCGAGGGAGACCCAGTACTTC
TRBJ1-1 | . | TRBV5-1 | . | CASSLDGMNTEAFF | TGCGCCAGCAGCTTGGATGGCATGAACACTGAAGCTTTCTTT
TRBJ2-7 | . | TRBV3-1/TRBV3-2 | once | CASSPGTLKVYEQYF | TGTGCCAGCAGCCCGGGAACCCTCAAGGTCTACGAGCAGTACTTC
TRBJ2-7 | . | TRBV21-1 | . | CASSGRGTSFSSYEQYF | TGTGCCAGCAGCGGTCGTGGTACATCTTTCAGCTCCTACGAGCAGTACTTC
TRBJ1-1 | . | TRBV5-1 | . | CASSGRTGTSNTEAFF | TGCGCCAGCAGCGGACGGACCGGGACATCGAACACTGAAGCTTTCTTT
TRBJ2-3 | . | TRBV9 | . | CASSDIGGTDTQYF | TGTGCCAGCAGCGACATCGGGGGCACAGATACGCAGTATTTT
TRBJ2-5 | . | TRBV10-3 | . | CAISEGKTQYF | TGTGCCATCAGTGAAGGAAAGACCCAGTACTTC
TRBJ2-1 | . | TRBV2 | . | CASTLYNEQFF | TGTGCCAGCACGCTCTACAATGAGCAGTTCTTC
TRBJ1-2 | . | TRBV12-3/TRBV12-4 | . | CASSFLQGGYTF | TGTGCCAGCAGTTTCCTACAGGGAGGCTACACCTTC
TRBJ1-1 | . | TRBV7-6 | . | CASSRGSTEAFF | TGTGCCAGCAGCCGAGGGAGCACTGAAGCTTTCTTT
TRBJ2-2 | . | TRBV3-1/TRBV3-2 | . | CASSQMGPSAGELFF | TGTGCCAGCAGCCAGATGGGCCCTTCAGCTGGGGAGCTGTTTTTT
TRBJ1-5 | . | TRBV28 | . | CASRGAGVHQPQHF | TGTGCCAGCAGAGGGGCAGGGGTTCATCAGCCCCAGCATTTT
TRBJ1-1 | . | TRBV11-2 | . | CASSLESGTEAFF | TGTGCCAGCAGCTTAGAGTCAGGCACTGAAGCTTTCTTT
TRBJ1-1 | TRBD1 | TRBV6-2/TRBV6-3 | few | CASSYPVSGGGTEAFF | TGTGCCAGCAGTTACCCGGTGTCAGGGGGAGGGACTGAAGCTTTCTTT
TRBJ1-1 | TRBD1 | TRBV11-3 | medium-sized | CASSLTWDRGRVNTEAFF | TGTGCCAGCAGCTTAACTTGGGACAGGGGGCGTGTGAACACTGAAGCTTTCTTT
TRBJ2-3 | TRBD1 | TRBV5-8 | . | CASRGTGTGLDTQYF | TGTGCCAGCAGGGGGACCGGGACAGGGTTAGATACGCAGTATTTT
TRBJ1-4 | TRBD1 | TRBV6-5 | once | CASSYSTGQTEKLFF | TGTGCCAGCAGTTACTCGACAGGGCAAACTGAAAAACTGTTTTTT
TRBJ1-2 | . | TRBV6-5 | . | CASTKTGDYGYTF | TGTGCCAGCACCAAGACAGGAGACTATGGCTACACCTTC
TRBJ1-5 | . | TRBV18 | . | CASSPSNQPQHF | TGTGCCAGCTCTCCCAGCAATCAGCCCCAGCATTTT
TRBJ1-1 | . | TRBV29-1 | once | CSVGKGFDAFF | TGCAGCGTTGGAAAGGGGTTTGACGCTTTCTTT
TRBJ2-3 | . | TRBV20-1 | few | CSASHGSGTDTQYF | TGCAGTGCTAGTCACGGGTCAGGCACAGATACGCAGTATTTT
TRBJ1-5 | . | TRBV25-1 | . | CASRNVGGSNQPQHF | TGTGCCAGCAGGAATGTGGGAGGGAGCAATCAGCCCCAGCATTTT
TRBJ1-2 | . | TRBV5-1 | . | CASSLGRPIQGYTF | TGCGCCAGCAGCTTGGGGCGTCCTATACAAGGCTACACCTTC
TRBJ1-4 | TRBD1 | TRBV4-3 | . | CASSQNAGTGTEKLFF | TGCGCCAGCAGCCAAAATGCCGGGACAGGTACTGAAAAACTGTTTTTT
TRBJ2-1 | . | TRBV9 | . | CASSVADPGAGDEQFF | TGTGCCAGCAGCGTGGCCGACCCGGGGGCCGGGGATGAGCAGTTCTTC
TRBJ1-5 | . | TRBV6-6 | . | CASRGGEESNQPQHF | TGTGCCAGCCGCGGGGGAGAGGAGAGCAATCAGCCCCAGCATTTT
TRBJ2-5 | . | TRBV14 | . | CASSQQPVSPLDF | TGTGCCAGCAGCCAACAACCGGTCTCCCCCTTGGACTTC
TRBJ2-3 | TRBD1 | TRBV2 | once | CASTWTGIDTQYF | TGTGCCAGCACATGGACAGGGATAGATACGCAGTATTTT
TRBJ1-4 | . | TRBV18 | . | CASSRQGGGNEKLFF | TGTGCCAGCTCGCGGCAGGGTGGCGGTAATGAAAAACTGTTTTTT
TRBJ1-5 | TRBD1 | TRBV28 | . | CASSSGTVNSNQPQHF | TGTGCCAGCAGTTCAGGGACAGTTAATAGCAATCAGCCCCAGCATTTT
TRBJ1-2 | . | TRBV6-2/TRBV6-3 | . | CASSFSTTNYGYTF | TGTGCCAGCAGTTTTTCCACCACTAACTATGGCTACACCTTC
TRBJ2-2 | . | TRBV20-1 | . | CSASFGFANTGELFF | TGCAGTGCTAGTTTCGGGTTTGCGAACACCGGGGAGCTGTTTTTT
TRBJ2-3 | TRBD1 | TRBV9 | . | CASSVASGTASTDTQYF | TGTGCCAGCAGCGTTGCCTCCGGGACAGCTAGCACAGATACGCAGTATTTT
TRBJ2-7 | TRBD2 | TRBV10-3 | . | CATRRGGGINEQYF | TGTGCCACTAGGCGAGGCGGGGGGATAAACGAGCAGTACTTC
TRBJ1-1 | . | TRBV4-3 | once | CASSQDHRTANTEAFF | TGCGCCAGCAGCCAAGATCACCGGACGGCGAACACTGAAGCTTTCTTT
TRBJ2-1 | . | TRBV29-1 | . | CSVARGNGNEQFF | TGCAGCGTTGCGAGAGGGAACGGAAATGAGCAGTTCTTC